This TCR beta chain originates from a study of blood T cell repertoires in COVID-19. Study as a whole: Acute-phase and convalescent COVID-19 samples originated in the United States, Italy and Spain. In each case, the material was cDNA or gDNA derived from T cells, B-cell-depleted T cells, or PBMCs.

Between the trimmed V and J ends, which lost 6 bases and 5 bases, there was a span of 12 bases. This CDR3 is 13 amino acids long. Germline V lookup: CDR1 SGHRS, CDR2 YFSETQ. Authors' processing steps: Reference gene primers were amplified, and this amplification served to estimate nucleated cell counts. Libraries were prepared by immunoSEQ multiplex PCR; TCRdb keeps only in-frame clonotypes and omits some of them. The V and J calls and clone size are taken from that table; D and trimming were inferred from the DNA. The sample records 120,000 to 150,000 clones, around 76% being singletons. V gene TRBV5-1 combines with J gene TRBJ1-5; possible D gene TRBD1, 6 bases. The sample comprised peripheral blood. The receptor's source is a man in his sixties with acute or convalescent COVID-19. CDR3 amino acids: CASTLGGDQPQHF. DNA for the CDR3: TGCGCCAGCACCCTAGGGGGGGATCAGCCCCAGCATTTT.